The 18 T cell receptor beta chains in this list originate from one sample, sequenced in a study of T cell repertoires in cytomegalovirus infection. These TCRs are of unknown antigen specificity. TCRdb reanalysed the reads using MiXCR and keeps one entry per CDR3 protein. The sample has more than 90,000 distinct CDR3 sequences; 9.5% to 13% are singletons. Sequencing was performed on PBMCs, sequenced either directly or after in vitro stimulation (not recorded which). These receptors came from a human donor in good health (CMV status not recorded). Some clones in this sample may be carry-over from other donors' samples.

The chain is built from TRBV11-3 and TRBJ1-1; tentative D call: TRBD1 (5 bases). Germline V CDR1 and CDR2: SGHNT, YENEEA. The V gene lost 5 bases and the J gene lost 4 bases, with 14 bases spanning the gap. CDR3 length: 14 residues. The CDR3 loop is CASSLSGTGTEAFF. The DNA of the CDR3 is TGTGCCAGCAGCCTTAGCGGGACCGGCACTGAAGCTTTCTTT.

This clonotype was recorded at least ten times. This chain joins TRBV7-2 and TRBJ2-1; 8 bases line up with TRBD2. The length of the CDR3 is 14 residues. CDR1 SGHTA and CDR2 FQGNSA come from the germline V gene. Trimming removed 2 bases from V and 8 bases from J; junction bases left unmatched: 5. CDR3 loop: CASSLSRGRYEQFF. Here the CDR3 DNA reads TGTGCCAGCAGCTTATCTCGCGGGAGGTATGAGCAGTTCTTC.

The table lists this clonotype with a few counts. The chain has TRBV5-5 and TRBJ2-3; D is possibly TRBD1 or TRBD2 (5 bases each). From germline, CDR1 is SGHKS and CDR2 YYEKEE (reference sequence). V lost 6 bases and J lost 1, with 15 bases in between. The CDR3 runs 15 residues. The CDR3 nucleotides are TGTGCCAGCAAACGCGAGGGGTTGGGCACAGATACGCAGTATTTT. Encoded protein: CASKREGLGTDTQYF.

J is TRBJ1-1 and V is TRBV7-6, with D uncertain. The CDR3 is 13 amino acids. V was trimmed by 5 bases and J by 8 bases, leaving 15 bases between them. Germline-derived CDR1 and CDR2 are SGHVS and FNYEAQ. CDR3 nucleotide sequence: TGTGCCAGCAGCCAAAAGCCCGTCGGGGAAGCTTTCTTT. Translating it yields CASSQKPVGEAFF.

This clonotype was seen a few times. The chain uses TRBV15 and TRBJ1-1; TRBD1 might be the D (6 bases). The CDR3 totals 16 residues. Trimming left V 0 bases short and J 2 bases short, with 13 bases between. Germline CDR1 and CDR2: LNHNV and YYDKDF (reference sequence). The CDR3 spells CATSRDTTGRNTEAFF. The CDR3, as DNA: TGTGCCACCAGCAGAGACACGACAGGACGCAACACTGAAGCTTTCTTT.

On this clonotype itself: This CDR3 is missing its conserved last phenylalanine or tryptophan, likely due to a read error. The chain has TRBV6-1 and TRBJ2-1, with D hard to call. The CDR3 runs to 15 residues. Trimming pared 7 bases from V and 2 bases from J, leaving 15 bases between. The germline CDR1 and CDR2 sequences are MNHNS and SASEGT. Here the CDR3 DNA reads TGTGCCAGCACTACGACCCCCGTCGCCTACAATGAGCAGTTCATC. Protein: CASTTTPVAYNEQFI.

This clonotype came up a few times. The chain employs TRBV7-8 and TRBJ2-1; D gene unclear. CDR1 SGHVS and CDR2 FQNEAQ come from the germline V gene. V lost 3 bases to trimming and J lost 1 base, with 10 bases between them. The CDR3 extends over 15 amino acids. CDR3 bases: TGTGCCAGCAGCTTGGAGTTCGGGTCCTACAATGAGCAGTTCTTC. Translation gives CASSLEFGSYNEQFF. The full variable domain, with the rest looked up from reference TRBV7-8 and TRBJ2-1, is GAGVSQSPRYKVAKRGQDVALRCDPISGHVSLFWYQQALGQGPEFLTYFQNEAQLDKSGLPSDRFFAERPEGSVSTLKIQRTQQEDSAVYLCASSLEFGSYNEQFFGPGTRLTVL.

This rearrangement joins TRBV7-2 to TRBJ1-1, with D possibly matching TRBD1 (5 bases). Trimming removed 1 base at V and 1 base at J, with 10 bases between. The CDR3 is 15 amino acids. Germline V gene sequence: CDR1 SGHTA, CDR2 FQGNSA. The DNA of the CDR3 is TGTGCCAGCAGCTTAGGGCGTGACAGGAACACTGAAGCTTTCTTT. Amino acid sequence: CASSLGRDRNTEAFF.

The V gene is TRBV19, the J gene TRBJ2-3, with 9 bases fitting TRBD1. Germline CDR1 reads LNHDA; CDR2 reads SQIVND (reference sequence). The CDR3 loop spans 18 amino acids. Trimming took 5 bases from V and 4 from J; bases not matched to a gene: 16. The CDR3 reads CASSSARPRDRVPDTQYF. In DNA form, the CDR3 reads TGTGCCAGTAGTTCGGCGAGGCCCCGGGACAGGGTACCAGATACGCAGTATTTT. Drawing the rest from reference TRBV19 and TRBJ2-3, the complete variable domain is DGGITQSPKYLFRKEGQNVTLSCEQNLNHDAMYWYRQDPGQGLRLIYYSQIVNDFQKGDIAEGYSVSREKKESFPLTVTSAQKNPTAFYLCASSSARPRDRVPDTQYFGPGTRLTVL.

In this sample, this clonotype turned up many times. This chain joins TRBV7-8 and TRBJ2-7; unclear D gene. V gave up 0 bases and J gave up 0 bases, with 12 bases separating them. Germline CDR1 reads SGHVS; CDR2 reads FQNEAQ. The CDR3 sequence is 16 residues long. Here the CDR3 reads CASSLAPVDNSYEQYF. The CDR3 DNA is TGTGCCAGCAGCTTAGCTCCGGTTGACAACTCCTACGAGCAGTACTTC.

This clonotype was recorded at least ten times. The chain uses TRBV27 and TRBJ1-3, with D possibly being TRBD1 (5 bases). V gave up 2 bases and J gave up 0 bases, with 11 bases separating them. The germline V gene has CDR1 MNHEY and CDR2 SMNVEV (reference sequence). This CDR3 comprises 16 residues. CDR3 amino acids: CASSLTGRNSGNTIYF. CDR3 DNA sequence: TGTGCCAGCAGTTTAACGGGACGTAACTCTGGAAACACCATATATTTT.

This clonotype was recorded many times. This rearrangement joins TRBV11-2 to TRBJ2-1; TRBD1 matches at 9 bases. Germline assignment: CDR1 SGHAT and CDR2 FQNNGV. The CDR3 covers 16 residues. The trim removed 5 bases at V and 1 base at J, leaving 6 bases unmatched. The CDR3 is CASSLNDRGSYNEQFF. The CDR3 bases are TGTGCCAGCAGCCTTAATGACAGGGGGTCCTACAATGAGCAGTTCTTC.

This clonotype has a count of ten or more. J is TRBJ1-5 and V is TRBV12-5; 7 bases map to TRBD1. The V gene end was trimmed by 6 bases and the J gene end by 3 bases; junction bases not matched to a gene: 8. From germline, CDR1 is LGHNT and CDR2 FRNRAP. The length of the CDR3 is 15 residues. The DNA for the CDR3 is TGTGCTAGTGGAGATCACAGGGGATTCAATCAGCCCCAGCATTTT. Translation gives CASGDHRGFNQPQHF.

The table lists this clonotype with a few counts. V and J are TRBV28 and TRBJ2-7, with 7 bases fitting TRBD1. The CDR3 runs to 14 residues. Germline V gives CDR1 MDHEN, CDR2 SYDVKM. V lost 5 bases, J lost 3 bases, and 7 bases stayed unmatched. CDR3 amino acids: CASSPPQGVYEQYF. DNA of the CDR3: TGTGCCAGCAGTCCCCCCCAGGGGGTCTACGAGCAGTACTTC.

At least ten counts were recorded for this clonotype. This chain uses TRBV18 with TRBJ1-1; 9 bases match TRBD1. The CDR3 has 15 residues. J gave up 7 bases and V 3 bases, and 9 bases lay outside the gene matches. Germline V lookup: CDR1 KGHSH, CDR2 LQKENI. The CDR3 sequence: CASSPAGQGTGEAFF. CDR3 in DNA: TGTGCCAGCTCACCGGCGGGACAGGGAACGGGTGAAGCTTTCTTT. Variable domain in full (rest from reference TRBV18 and TRBJ1-1): NAGVMQNPRHLVRRRGQEARLRCSPMKGHSHVYWYRQLPEEGLKFMVYLQKENIIDESGMPKERFSAEFPKEGPSILRIQQVVRGDSAAYFCASSPAGQGTGEAFFGQGTRLTVV.

This clonotype was counted many times. The chain is built from TRBV2 and TRBJ2-7, with D tentatively TRBD1 or TRBD2 (5 bases each). The germline CDR1 and CDR2 sequences are SNHLY and FYNNEI. CDR3 length: 13 amino acids. The V gene lost 6 bases and the J gene lost 2 bases, with 11 bases spanning the gap. The CDR3 region is CASRGDGTYEQYF. Here the CDR3 DNA reads TGTGCCAGCAGAGGGGACGGAACCTACGAGCAGTACTTC.

This clonotype has just a few counts. This chain uses TRBV24-1 with TRBJ2-2; D is possibly TRBD2 (6 bases). With 6 bases removed from V and 3 bases from J, the gap between germline ends came to 10 bases. This CDR3 comprises 14 residues. Germline loops: CDR1 KGHDR, CDR2 SFDVKD. Here the CDR3 reads CATSSTSYTGELFF. For the CDR3, the DNA is TGTGCCACCAGTAGTACTAGCTACACCGGGGAGCTGTTTTTT.

The gene calls are TRBV11-3 and TRBJ2-4, with 8 positions matching TRBD1. This CDR3 is built from 16 residues. Germline V CDR1 and CDR2: SGHNT, YENEEA. V trimming: 3 bases; J trimming: 6 bases; junction bases outside the gene matches: 10. CDR3 region: CASSFHGQGTGNIQYF. CDR3 nucleotide sequence: TGTGCCAGCAGCTTTCACGGACAGGGTACAGGAAACATTCAGTACTTC. Looking up the rest from reference TRBV11-3 and TRBJ2-4 gives the full variable domain: EAGVVQSPRYKIIEKKQPVAFWCNPISGHNTLYWYLQNLGQGPELLIRYENEEAVDDSQLPKDRFSAERLKGVDSTLKIQPAELGDSAVYLCASSFHGQGTGNIQYFGAGTRLSVL.